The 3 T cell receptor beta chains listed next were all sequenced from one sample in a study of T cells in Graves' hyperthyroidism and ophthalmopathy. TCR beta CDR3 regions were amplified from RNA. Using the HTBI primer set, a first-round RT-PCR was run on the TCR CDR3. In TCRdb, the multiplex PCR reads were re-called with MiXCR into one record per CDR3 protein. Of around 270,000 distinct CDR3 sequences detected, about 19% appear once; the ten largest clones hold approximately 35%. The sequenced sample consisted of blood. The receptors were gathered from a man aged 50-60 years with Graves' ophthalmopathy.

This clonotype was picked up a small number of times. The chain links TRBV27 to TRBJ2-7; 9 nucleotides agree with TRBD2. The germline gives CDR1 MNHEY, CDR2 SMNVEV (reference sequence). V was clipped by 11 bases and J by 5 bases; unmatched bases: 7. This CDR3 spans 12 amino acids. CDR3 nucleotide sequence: TGTGCCTTTACTAGCGGGCTACACGAGCAGTACTTC. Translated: CAFTSGLHEQYF.

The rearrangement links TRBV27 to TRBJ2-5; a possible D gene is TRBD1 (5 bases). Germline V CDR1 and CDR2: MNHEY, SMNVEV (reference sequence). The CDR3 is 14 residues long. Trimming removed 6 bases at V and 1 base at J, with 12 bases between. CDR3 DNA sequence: TGTGCCAGCAGCCCGACAGAGTTCCAAGAGACCCAGTACTTC. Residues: CASSPTEFQETQYF.

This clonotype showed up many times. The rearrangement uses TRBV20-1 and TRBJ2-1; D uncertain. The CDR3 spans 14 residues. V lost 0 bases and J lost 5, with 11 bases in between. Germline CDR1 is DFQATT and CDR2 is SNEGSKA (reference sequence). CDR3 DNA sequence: TGCAGTGCTAGAGATTTGTGGGCTCACAATGAGCAGTTCTTC. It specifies CSARDLWAHNEQFF.